The 29 T cell receptor beta chains in this list originate from one sample, sequenced in a study of high-grade serous ovarian cancer treatment subgroups. The repertoire was sequenced with immunoSEQ multiplex PCR; TCRdb's copy has only in-frame clones and lacks some. Of 19,000 or so clones in the sample, roughly 80% are singletons; the top ten hold 5.5% to 6.5%. Tumor samples were obtained before definitive surgery or chemotherapy. Sequencing used tumor tissue. These receptors all stem from a human donor with high-grade serous ovarian cancer.

The rearrangement uses TRBV2 and TRBJ1-4; 12 positions match TRBD1. V was pared by 3 bases and J by 7 bases, with 3 bases of the junction left unmatched. This CDR3 is 15 amino acids long. Germline CDR1 is SNHLY and CDR2 is FYNNEI. CDR3 in DNA: TGTGCCAGCAGTGAGGGACAGGGGGCGCGTGAAAAACTGTTTTTT. Protein sequence: CASSEGQGAREKLFF. The full variable domain, rest sourced from reference TRBV2 and TRBJ1-4, is EPEVTQTPSHQVTQMGQEVILRCVPISNHLYFYWYRQILGQKVEFLVSFYNNEISEKSEIFDDQFSVERPDGSNFTLKIRSTKLEDSAMYFCASSEGQGAREKLFFGSGTQLSVL.

This chain joins TRBV7-2 and TRBJ1-4; D is possibly TRBD1 (5 bases). This CDR3 spans 14 amino acids. The germline V gene encodes CDR1 SGHTA and CDR2 FQGNSA. The V end was cut by 5 bases, the J end by 7 bases, with 14 bases between. The CDR3 coding sequence is TGTGCCAGCAGCCTTAGGCAGGGTAGTGAAAAACTGTTTTTT. Amino acid sequence: CASSLRQGSEKLFF.

The gene calls are TRBV2 and TRBJ1-2, with D uncertain. V was shortened by 3 bases and J by 4 bases, with 15 bases between the two germline ends. The CDR3 loop spans 15 amino acids. CDR1 SNHLY and CDR2 FYNNEI come from the germline V gene. CDR3 residues: CASSDRRQTIYGYTF. In DNA, the CDR3 is TGTGCCAGCAGTGACCGCCGGCAGACCATCTATGGCTACACCTTC. The full variable domain, with the rest looked up from reference TRBV2 and TRBJ1-2, is EPEVTQTPSHQVTQMGQEVILRCVPISNHLYFYWYRQILGQKVEFLVSFYNNEISEKSEIFDDQFSVERPDGSNFTLKIRSTKLEDSAMYFCASSDRRQTIYGYTFGSGTRLTVV.

This chain links TRBV5-1 with TRBJ2-1; TRBD1 matches at 10 bases. This CDR3 has 14 residues. V dropped 0 bases and J dropped 7; count of bases not matched to a gene: 1. Germline V lookup: CDR1 SGHRS, CDR2 YFSETQ. CDR3 sequence: CASSLGTGGNEQFF. In DNA, the CDR3 is TGCGCCAGCAGCTTGGGGACAGGGGGAAATGAGCAGTTCTTC.

The J gene is TRBJ2-7, the V gene TRBV28; 7 nucleotides agree with TRBD2. The length of the CDR3 is 14 residues. V dropped 3 bases and J dropped 7; count of bases not matched to a gene: 9. Germline lookup yields CDR1 MDHEN and CDR2 SYDVKM. CDR3 sequence reads: CASSLGGWFREQYF. CDR3 bases: TGTGCCAGCAGTTTGGGGGGGTGGTTTCGGGAGCAGTACTTC.

This chain links TRBV10-3 with TRBJ2-7; TRBD1 aligns across 9 bases. The germline gives CDR1 ENHRY, CDR2 SYGVKD. CDR3 size: 15 residues. The trim removed 6 bases at V and 2 bases at J, leaving 8 bases unmatched. The CDR3 DNA reads TGTGCCATCAGCTCTGACAGGGGGATTCCCTACGAGCAGTACTTC. This sequence encodes CAISSDRGIPYEQYF.

The V call is TRBV28, the J call TRBJ2-1; 7 bases fit TRBD2. This CDR3 has 16 amino acids. V trimming: 5 bases; J trimming: 9 bases; junction bases outside the gene matches: 16. Germline-derived CDR1 and CDR2 are MDHEN and SYDVKM. This CDR3 is CASSNPGAGARGEQFF. CDR3 bases: TGTGCCAGCAGTAACCCCGGGGCGGGAGCTCGTGGTGAGCAGTTCTTC. The full variable domain, completed using reference TRBV28 and TRBJ2-1, is DVKVTQSSRYLVKRTGEKVFLECVQDMDHENMFWYRQDPGLGLRLIYFSYDVKMKEKGDIPEGYSVSREKKERFSLILESASTNQTSMYLCASSNPGAGARGEQFFGPGTRLTVL.

The V call is TRBV27, the J call TRBJ2-3; D unresolved. Looked up from germline, CDR1 is MNHEY and CDR2 is SMNVEV (reference sequence). The CDR3 length is 13 residues. V lost 2 bases and J 1 base, leaving 4 bases between the germline ends. The chain's CDR3 is CASSLMGTDTQYF. CDR3 DNA: TGTGCCAGCAGTTTAATGGGCACAGATACGCAGTATTTT.

Note on this clone: Other nucleotide sequences in the sample specify the same CDR3. CDR3 DNA: TGTGCCAGCAGTTACTCGGAGGTGACTGAAGCTTTCTTT. It encodes CASSYSEVTEAFF. The chain uses TRBV6-5 and TRBJ1-1; D gene unclear. Deletions cut 0 bases from V and 5 bases from J, with 7 bases between. The CDR3 contains 13 residues. Germline lookup yields CDR1 MNHEY and CDR2 SVGAGI.

The V gene is TRBV2, the J gene TRBJ1-2; D remains ambiguous. V was shortened by 2 bases and J by 0 bases, with 10 bases between the two germline ends. The CDR3 consists of 15 residues. In germline, CDR1 is SNHLY, CDR2 FYNNEI. CDR3 amino acids: CASSERPETNYGYTF. The CDR3 DNA reads as TGTGCCAGCAGTGAAAGGCCAGAAACTAACTATGGCTACACCTTC. The complete variable domain, with remaining parts taken from reference TRBV2 and TRBJ1-2, reads EPEVTQTPSHQVTQMGQEVILRCVPISNHLYFYWYRQILGQKVEFLVSFYNNEISEKSEIFDDQFSVERPDGSNFTLKIRSTKLEDSAMYFCASSERPETNYGYTFGSGTRLTVV.

The chain is built from TRBV6-4 and TRBJ2-5; no clear D. Deletions cut 5 bases from V and 1 base from J, with 8 bases between. The germline CDR1 and CDR2 sequences are MRHNA and SNTAGT. CDR3 size: 13 residues. CDR3 loop: CASSRAPQETQYF. CDR3 bases: TGTGCCAGCAGTCGGGCCCCCCAAGAGACCCAGTACTTC.

This chain links TRBV11-2 with TRBJ2-1; 10 bases agree with TRBD2. Germline lookup yields CDR1 SGHAT and CDR2 FQNNGV. J lost 9 bases, V lost 1 base, and 6 bases had no gene match. The CDR3 totals 15 residues. Here the CDR3 DNA reads TGTGCCAGCAGCTTAGGAAATAGCGGGAGGTTTGAGCAGTTCTTC. Its protein product is CASSLGNSGRFEQFF.

DNA of the CDR3: TGTGCCAGCAGTTATATTACAGGGGCCGGTGGCTACACCTTC. This codes for CASSYITGAGGYTF. The V and J genes are TRBV6-5 and TRBJ1-2, with 7 bases that match TRBD1. The J segment lost 7 bases and the V segment lost 3 bases, leaving 8 bases of the junction unmatched. Germline loops: CDR1 MNHEY, CDR2 SVGAGI. CDR3 length equals 14 residues.

J is TRBJ1-2 and V is TRBV5-1; D unresolved. Germline V lookup: CDR1 SGHRS, CDR2 YFSETQ. This CDR3 has 17 amino acids. The V gene lost 4 bases and the J gene lost 5 bases, with 24 bases spanning the gap. CDR3 in DNA: TGCGCCAGCAGCCCCGACGGTCTCATGACTGTCGGGTATGGCTACACCTTC. It codes for CASSPDGLMTVGYGYTF.

This chain uses TRBV12-5 with TRBJ2-3; TRBD2 agrees at 12 bases. The CDR3 runs 17 residues. CDR1 is LGHNT and CDR2 is FRNRAP in the germline V gene. J lost 2 bases, V lost 5 bases, and 8 bases had no gene match. The CDR3 DNA follows: TGTGCTAGTGGTAGGAGCCTAGCGGGAGGGCCCACAGATACGCAGTATTTT. It encodes CASGRSLAGGPTDTQYF.

This clone has only one observation. The V and J genes are TRBV6-5 and TRBJ1-4, with 9 bases matching TRBD1. V lost 5 bases and J lost 8; bases outside the gene matches: 6. There are 14 residues in the CDR3. Germline CDR1 MNHEY, CDR2 SVGAGI. The chain's CDR3 is CASSPRQGVEKLFF. As DNA, the CDR3 is TGTGCCAGCAGTCCCCGACAGGGGGTCGAAAAACTGTTTTTT.

This clone turned up a few times. The chain couples TRBV28 to TRBJ2-7, with D perhaps TRBD2 (7 bases). The CDR3 has 17 amino acids. Germline values: CDR1 MDHEN, CDR2 SYDVKM. Trimming shortened V by 6 bases and J by 3 bases, and 24 bases separated the two germline ends. This CDR3 reads CASSSRGAGSFYYEQYF. The DNA of the CDR3 is TGTGCCAGCAGCTCCCGGGGGGCGGGATCGTTCTACTACGAGCAGTACTTC.

This clone appeared a few times. This specimen includes other DNA sequences encoding the same CDR3. The gene calls are TRBV9 and TRBJ2-7; weak D call: TRBD2 (6 bases). Looked up from germline, CDR1 is SGDLS and CDR2 is YYNGEE. V lost 0 bases to trimming and J lost 0 bases, with 10 bases between them. This CDR3 has 15 amino acids. The CDR3 region is CASSVDGSFSYEQYF. The CDR3 region has the DNA TGTGCCAGCAGCGTAGACGGGAGTTTCTCCTACGAGCAGTACTTC.

The V and J genes are TRBV19 and TRBJ2-4; tentative D call: TRBD2 (5 bases). Germline V gene data show CDR1 as LNHDA and CDR2 as SQIVND (reference sequence). V was clipped by 3 bases and J by 1 base, with 16 bases between them. This CDR3 spans 17 amino acids. The CDR3 protein is CASSIPGLPLAKNIQYF. The CDR3 region has the DNA TGTGCCAGTAGTATTCCCGGACTCCCTTTGGCCAAAAACATTCAGTACTTC.

V gene TRBV18 combines with J gene TRBJ2-3, with 7 bases lining up with TRBD1. The CDR3 extends over 14 amino acids. Germline V gene data show CDR1 as KGHSH and CDR2 as LQKENI. After removal of 5 bases from V and 1 base from J, the junction contained 3 bases not matched to a gene. For the CDR3, the DNA is TGTGCCAGCTCAATTACAGGGGGCACAGATACGCAGTATTTT. It encodes CASSITGGTDTQYF. Drawing the rest from reference TRBV18 and TRBJ2-3, the complete variable domain is NAGVMQNPRHLVRRRGQEARLRCSPMKGHSHVYWYRQLPEEGLKFMVYLQKENIIDESGMPKERFSAEFPKEGPSILRIQQVVRGDSAAYFCASSITGGTDTQYFGPGTRLTVL.

The chain employs TRBV9 and TRBJ2-2; tentatively, D is TRBD2 (5 bases). The CDR3 consists of 15 residues. The ends were cut back, 0 bases at V and 4 bases at J, with 10 bases in the middle. Germline-derived CDR1 and CDR2 are SGDLS and YYNGEE. The CDR3 DNA is TGTGCCAGCAGCGTAGCTACGGGGTTCACCGGGGAGCTGTTTTTT. Amino acid sequence: CASSVATGFTGELFF.

The chain carries TRBV9 and TRBJ2-2; 8 nucleotides agree with TRBD1. Germline assignment: CDR1 SGDLS and CDR2 YYNGEE. V lost 0 bases to trimming and J lost 5 bases; unmatched junction nucleotides: 6. The CDR3 contains 16 residues. This CDR3 is CASSVAITGGTGELFF. The CDR3 bases are TGTGCCAGCAGCGTAGCTATAACAGGGGGAACCGGGGAGCTGTTTTTT.

The chain recombines TRBV7-9 with TRBJ2-1; D is possibly TRBD2 (5 bases). Between the trimmed V and J ends, which lost 1 base and 6 bases, there was a span of 7 bases. The CDR3 loop spans 13 amino acids. The germline V gene has CDR1 SEHNR and CDR2 FQNEAQ (reference sequence). CDR3 in DNA: TGTGCCAGCAGCTTAGGCGGGTTCAATGAGCAGTTCTTC. Its translation: CASSLGGFNEQFF.

The chain employs TRBV18 and TRBJ2-1, with 9 bases lining up with TRBD2. Looked up from germline, CDR1 is KGHSH and CDR2 is LQKENI. V was clipped by 3 bases and J by 8 bases; unmatched bases: 8. The CDR3 spans 15 residues. The CDR3 spells CASSPGLAKADEQFF. CDR3 sequence (DNA): TGTGCCAGCTCACCGGGACTAGCAAAAGCGGATGAGCAGTTCTTC.

The chain recombines TRBV5-6 with TRBJ2-1; 11 bases match TRBD2. This CDR3 has 17 residues. Germline V gene sequence: CDR1 SGHDT, CDR2 YYEEEE. V shed 0 bases and J 4 bases; nucleotides not matched to a gene: 6. As DNA, the CDR3 is TGTGCCAGCAGCTTGGACCTACTAGCGGGAGAGTACAATGAGCAGTTCTTC. Its translation: CASSLDLLAGEYNEQFF.

V gene TRBV5-4 combines with J gene TRBJ2-1; maybe TRBD2 (6 bases). This CDR3 comprises 12 residues. V was pared by 4 bases and J by 8 bases, with 10 bases between. The germline gives CDR1 SGHNT, CDR2 YYREEE (reference sequence). This CDR3 reads CASSIGRHEQFF. The CDR3 DNA sequence: TGTGCCAGCAGCATAGGGAGGCATGAGCAGTTCTTC.

In this sample, this clone turned up a few times. The rearrangement links TRBV13 to TRBJ2-7; either TRBD1 or TRBD2 may supply D (6 bases each). This CDR3 is built from 15 residues. Germline V CDR1 and CDR2: PRHDT, FYEKMQ (reference sequence). V was cut by 1 base and J by 0 bases, with 10 bases left in between. The CDR3 DNA sequence: TGTGCCAGCAGCTTAGAGGGGGGCCTCTCCTACGAGCAGTACTTC. Residues: CASSLEGGLSYEQYF.

The CDR3 DNA reads TGCGCCAGCAGCGATATGGGACTTGAGGCAGGAAACACCATATATTTT. Protein sequence: CASSDMGLEAGNTIYF. The chain joins TRBV5-1 to TRBJ1-3; a weak D match, TRBD1 (5 bases). CDR3 length: 16 residues. Between the trimmed V and J ends, which lost 4 bases and 4 bases, there was a span of 18 bases. The germline gives CDR1 SGHRS, CDR2 YFSETQ.

The chain joins TRBV2 to TRBJ1-2; TRBD1 matches at 7 bases. Unmatched junction bases numbered 4, after V lost 4 bases and J lost 2 bases. The V gene's germline CDR1 is SNHLY and CDR2 FYNNEI. CDR3 length: 14 residues. CDR3 sequence: CASSGQGLNYGYTF. The CDR3 nucleotides are TGTGCCAGCAGTGGACAGGGTTTGAACTATGGCTACACCTTC.